Shown below are 6 T cell receptor beta chains from a single sample sequenced in a study of blood T cell repertoires in COVID-19. TCRdb keeps only in-frame clones here, not all; method: immunoSEQ multiplex PCR. The data show about 190,000 clones, nearly 90% seen once. The sequencing sample was made of peripheral blood. The source is a man in his forties or fifties with acute or convalescent COVID-19.

The chain is built from TRBV5-6 and TRBJ2-5; TRBD1 matches 8 bases. The CDR3 consists of 15 residues. The ends lost 5 bases at V and 5 bases at J; junction bases unmatched: 11. Germline assignment: CDR1 SGHDT and CDR2 YYEEEE. Here the CDR3 reads CASRSWGQAQETQYF. The CDR3, as DNA: TGTGCCAGCAGATCTTGGGGACAGGCCCAGGAGACCCAGTACTTC.

The chain uses TRBV6-5 and TRBJ1-3, with D maybe TRBD1 (5 bases). The CDR3 totals 14 residues. V was shortened by 8 bases and J by 0 bases, with 11 bases between the two germline ends. Looked up from germline, CDR1 is MNHEY and CDR2 is SVGAGI. CDR3 nucleotides: TGTGCCAGCTCGACAGTAATCTCTGGAAACACCATATATTTT. Residues: CASSTVISGNTIYF.

The chain recombines TRBV5-8 with TRBJ2-5, with D possibly TRBD1 on 6 matching bases. V was pared by 5 bases and J by 3 bases, with 11 bases between. Germline V gene sequence: CDR1 SGHTS, CDR2 YDEGEE. CDR3 length equals 13 residues. The CDR3 reads CASRQRTEETQYF. DNA of the CDR3: TGTGCCAGCAGACAACGGACAGAAGAGACCCAGTACTTC.

The chain has TRBV9 and TRBJ2-6; tentative D call: TRBD2 (6 bases). The CDR3 extends over 17 amino acids. CDR1 and CDR2 (germline): SGDLS, YYNGEE. Trimming removed 5 bases at V and 0 bases at J, with 15 bases between. CDR3: CASSDSGLYSGANVLTF. The CDR3 DNA is TGTGCCAGCAGTGATAGCGGTCTTTACTCTGGGGCCAACGTCCTGACTTTC.

J is TRBJ1-2 and V is TRBV7-9, with a tentative D call TRBD1 (5 bases). Trimming stripped 2 bases from V and 8 bases from J, with 15 bases between. CDR3 size: 14 residues. Germline CDR1 is SEHNR and CDR2 is FQNEAQ (reference sequence). CDR3 residues: CASSLQGASGGYTF. The CDR3 region has the DNA TGTGCCAGCAGCTTACAAGGGGCGTCGGGCGGCTACACCTTC. Full variable domain (missing parts from reference TRBV7-9 and TRBJ1-2): DTGVSQNPRHKITKRGQNVTFRCDPISEHNRLYWYRQTLGQGPEFLTYFQNEAQLEKSRLLSDRFSAERPKGSFSTLEIQRTEQGDSAMYLCASSLQGASGGYTFGSGTRLTVV.

V is TRBV6-6 and J is TRBJ1-5; the D is unclear. The CDR3 totals 17 residues. Trimming took 5 bases from V and 5 from J, leaving 22 bases between them. Germline CDR1 and CDR2: MNHNY and SVGAGI (reference sequence). CDR3 protein: CASSPKEDHGRDQPQHF. In DNA form, the CDR3 reads TGTGCCAGCAGTCCCAAAGAAGATCATGGGCGGGATCAGCCCCAGCATTTT.